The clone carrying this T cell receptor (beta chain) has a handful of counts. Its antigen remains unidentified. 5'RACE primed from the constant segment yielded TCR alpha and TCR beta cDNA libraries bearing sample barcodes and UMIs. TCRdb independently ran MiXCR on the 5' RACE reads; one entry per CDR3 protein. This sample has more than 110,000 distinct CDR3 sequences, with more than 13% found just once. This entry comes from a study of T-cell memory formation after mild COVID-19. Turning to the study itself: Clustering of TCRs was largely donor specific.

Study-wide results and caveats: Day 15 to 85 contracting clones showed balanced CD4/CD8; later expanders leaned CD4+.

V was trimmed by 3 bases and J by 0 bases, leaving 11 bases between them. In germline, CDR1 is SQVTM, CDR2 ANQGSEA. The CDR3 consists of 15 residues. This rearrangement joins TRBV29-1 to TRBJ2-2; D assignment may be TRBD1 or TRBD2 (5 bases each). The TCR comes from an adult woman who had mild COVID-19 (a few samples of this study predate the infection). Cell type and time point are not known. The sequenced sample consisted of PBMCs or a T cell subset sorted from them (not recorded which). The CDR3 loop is CSVDGRGTNTGELFF. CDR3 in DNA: TGCAGCGTTGATGGTCGGGGCACGAACACCGGGGAGCTGTTTTTT.